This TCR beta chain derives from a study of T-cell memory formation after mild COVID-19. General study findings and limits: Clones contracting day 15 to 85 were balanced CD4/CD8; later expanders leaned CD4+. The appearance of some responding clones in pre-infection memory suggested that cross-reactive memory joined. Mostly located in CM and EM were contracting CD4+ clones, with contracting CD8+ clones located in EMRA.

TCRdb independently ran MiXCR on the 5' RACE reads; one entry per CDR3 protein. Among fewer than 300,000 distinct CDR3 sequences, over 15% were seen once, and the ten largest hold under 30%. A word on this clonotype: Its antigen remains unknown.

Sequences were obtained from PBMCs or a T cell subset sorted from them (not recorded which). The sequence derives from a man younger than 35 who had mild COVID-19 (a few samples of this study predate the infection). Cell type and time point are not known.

The CDR3: CSGSDTEAFF. CDR3 bases: TGCAGCGGATCGGATACTGAAGCTTTCTTT. The J gene is TRBJ1-1, the V gene TRBV29-1; D is unresolved. CDR3 length equals 10 residues. Germline assignment: CDR1 SQVTM and CDR2 ANQGSEA. V was clipped by 7 bases and J by 5 bases, with 8 bases between them.